This section outlines one TCR beta chain sequence together with its context. Its antigen is not yet known. One base away there is no much larger clone; base qualities are not given. This sample is part of a study of T cell responses to AZD1222 COVID-19 vaccine (dated by TCRdb to the early 2020s). Background for the entire study: A total of under 250 trial participants underwent TCR sequencing, of whom more than 200 had received two doses of AZD1222 and about 25 had received two doses of the MenACWY control vaccine. Trial participants were enrolled into age subgroups of 18-55, 56-69 and 70-plus years, which contained roughly 140, 27 and 60 TCR-sequenced participants, respectively.

Including the terminal cysteine and phenylalanine, the CDR3 comprises 13 residues. Only the CDR3 DNA stays, 39 bases, in frame from base 1. Ends trimmed: V by 4 bases, J by 8 bases; bases unmatched to a gene: 7. CDR1 SGHTA and CDR2 FQGTGA are derived from the germline V gene. The CDR3 regions of human TCRbeta chains were subjected to immunosequencing. Per the original workflow: Repertoire TCRs were matched against a reference library of SARS-CoV-2-specific TCRs generated with the MIRA antigen-specificity platform. Breadth was defined as the fraction of unique TCRs that were SARS-CoV-2-associated. Depth was defined as the fraction of total T cells that were SARS-CoV-2-associated. Using the MIRA data, every spike-specific TCR was mapped to the spike region that the TCR reacted to and assigned to either a CD4 or a CD8 class. Log10-transformed breadth and depth values were compared by one-way ANOVA with Sidak's multiple comparisons tests. TCRdb retrieved this table from immuneACCESS and kept in-frame rearrangements only. Not all clones are present; in checked studies, unresolved V genes account for under half, and no reason is known for the remainder. V and J calls and clone size follow that table, whereas D and trimming were derived from the DNA. Counted in this sample were approximately 150,000 clones; around 90% of them appeared once. Of the sample, roughly 5.2% is held by the ten largest clones.

The sample's time point, from its label and the paper: about 28 days (+/-7) after the second vaccine dose. The treatment or condition label of this sample denotes: meningococcal conjugate vaccine given as trial control. Vaccinee samples came from UK trials COV001 and COV002, including a single-blind randomized controlled phase 2/3 trial of AZD1222 (ChAdOx1 nCoV-19) in healthy adults. For TCRbeta chain sequencing, PBMC samples were collected from trial participants at day 0 and at day 28 after the second dose. What the research found in general, with its limitations: In the small 56-69-year group, the increase in depth fell short of significance, most likely because of low power. A significant rise in spike-specific TCR breadth and depth was observed after two AZD1222 doses relative to day 0 and relative to MenACWY recipients. Epitopes outside the regions mutated in the B.1.351 and B.1.1.7 variants were reportedly recognized by nearly half of the unique spike-specific TCRs. Because no day 14 peak-response samples were available, the repertoires could be characterized only after the peak T cell response. The vaccine-associated CD4 TCRs covered the entire spike protein, and the dominant responses fell in regions 160-218 and 743-854. Conclusions about previously exposed vaccinees are limited, since just 5 to 7 AZD1222 recipients were seropositive for SARS-CoV-2 at baseline. Most participants were white British and females outnumbered males, and the authors suggested that clonal diversity may have been underestimated.

The source was peripheral blood, collected 28 days after the second dose of the MenACWY control vaccine. The TCR originated in an adult who received the MenACWY meningococcal vaccine as a control. The receptor chain draws on TRBV7-3 and TRBJ1-2, with 7 middle bases fitting TRBD1. The CDR3 has the sequence CASSSRTGYGYTF. The DNA sequence reads TGTGCCAGCAGCTCACGGACAGGCTACGGCTACACCTTC.